The 22 T cell receptor beta chains listed next were all sequenced from one sample in a study of T-cell reconstitution after alpha-beta-depleted transplantation in children. For TCRbeta, the library was prepared with unique molecular identifiers. TCRdb recomputed calls from the PCR reads with MiXCR, one row per CDR3 protein. The sample lists about 280,000 distinct CDR3 sequences; 11% were seen once. This specimen consisted of peripheral blood, obtained 180 days after TCRalphabeta/CD19-depleted stem cell transplant. The receptors were sampled from a male patient aged 2 to 9 who had a stem cell transplant for chronic granulomatous disease, so the T cells may come from the graft donor.

A word on this clonotype: A read error may explain this, as a much larger clone is one base away. This rearrangement joins TRBV20-1 to TRBJ2-7; tentative D call: TRBD1 (6 bases). Germline CDR1 DFQATT, CDR2 SNEGSKA (reference sequence). The CDR3 is made up of 14 amino acids. CDR3 nucleotide sequence: TGCAGTGCCAGCCAGGGGACCCTCGGGTACGAGCTGTACTTC. Translated: CSASQGTLGYELYF.

For this clonotype: This sequence may be a read error, since a much larger clone differs from it by one base. Here the CDR3 reads CSASRGTEASF. In DNA, the CDR3 is TGCAGTGCTAGCAGGGGCACTGAAGCTTCCTTT. The V gene is TRBV20-1, the J gene TRBJ1-1; D may be TRBD1 (6 bases). Looked up from germline, CDR1 is DFQATT and CDR2 is SNEGSKA (reference sequence). The CDR3 extends over 11 amino acids.

This clonotype has at least ten counts. The genes are TRBV7-2 and TRBJ2-7; D is possibly TRBD2 (8 bases). V lost 2 bases, J lost 0 bases, and 14 bases lay in between. CDR1 and CDR2 from the germline V gene are SGHTA and FQGNSA. The CDR3 runs to 16 residues. CDR3 sequence: CASSLRAGDSSYEQYF. The CDR3 DNA follows: TGTGCCAGCAGCTTACGAGCGGGGGACAGCTCCTACGAGCAGTACTTC.

This clonotype was observed at least ten times. The chain carries TRBV5-1 and TRBJ2-2; perhaps TRBD1 as D (5 bases). V lost 0 bases and J lost 1, with 10 bases in between. The V gene's germline CDR1 is SGHRS and CDR2 YFSETQ. This CDR3 region has 16 residues. In nucleotides, the CDR3 is TGCGCCAGCAGCTTGGTAGTCCAGGGGAACACCGGGGAGCTGTTTTTT. It yields the protein CASSLVVQGNTGELFF.

Notes on this clonotype: This may be a read error: a much more frequent sequence differs by one nucleotide. The genes are TRBV19 and TRBJ2-1, with TRBD1 identical over 10 bases. Germline V gene sequence: CDR1 LNHDA, CDR2 SQIVND (reference sequence). V trimming: 7 bases; J trimming: 7 bases; junction bases outside the gene matches: 10. This CDR3 spans 15 amino acids. CDR3 nucleotides: TGTGCCAGTAAAGATCCGGGACAGGGGCTAAATGAGCAGTTCTTC. It is translated as CASKDPGQGLNEQFF.

This clonotype has at least ten counts. The genes are TRBV12-3 or TRBV12-4 and TRBJ2-1, with 12 nucleotides matching TRBD2. Losses at the gene ends were 4 bases for V and 6 bases for J; bases not matched to a gene: 10. The CDR3 length is 17 residues. In DNA, the CDR3 is TGTGCCAGCAGTTCCTACCAGCTAGCGGGAGGGGGCAATGAGCAGTTCTTC. It is translated as CASSSYQLAGGGNEQFF.

This clonotype came up many times. One end of the junction does not line up with germline, which may come from a read error. V and J are TRBV20-1 and TRBJ2-7; 8 bases align to TRBD2. From germline, CDR1 is DFQATT and CDR2 SNEGSKA (reference sequence). CDR3 size: 14 residues. This CDR3 reads CSARDGRGAYVQYF. The CDR3 DNA reads TGCAGTGCTAGAGACGGGCGGGGGGCGTACGTGCAGTACTTC.

This clonotype was recorded many times. The chain joins TRBV28 to TRBJ2-1; no reliable D call. CDR1 MDHEN and CDR2 SYDVKM come from the germline V gene. This CDR3 is built from 13 residues. V lost 3 bases and J lost 9, with 12 bases in between. CDR3 sequence reads: CASSFNVGVEQFF. In DNA form, the CDR3 reads TGTGCCAGCAGTTTCAATGTTGGGGTTGAGCAGTTCTTC.

This clonotype came up many times. V and J are TRBV5-1 and TRBJ2-5; TRBD2 aligns across 7 bases. The germline V gene encodes CDR1 SGHRS and CDR2 YFSETQ. The V segment lost 10 bases and the J segment 3 bases; nucleotides outside the gene matches: 18. CDR3 length: 16 residues. The CDR3 reads CAQRHRAGEGEETQYF. The CDR3 coding sequence is TGCGCCCAGCGCCACCGGGCGGGAGAGGGAGAAGAGACCCAGTACTTC.

This clonotype was seen at least ten times. V is TRBV7-3 and J is TRBJ2-2; D not certain. Germline CDR1 and CDR2: SGHTA and FQGTGA. The CDR3 spans 16 residues. Trimming left V 1 base short and J 3 bases short, with 12 bases between. The CDR3 loop reads CASSLIGFIHTGELFF. CDR3 coding DNA: TGTGCCAGCAGCTTAATTGGCTTTATTCACACCGGGGAGCTGTTTTTT.

This clonotype was picked up many times. The chain couples TRBV6-1 to TRBJ2-7; D is unresolved. CDR3 size: 15 residues. The V gene lost 5 bases and the J gene lost 5 bases, with 19 bases spanning the gap. The germline gives CDR1 MNHNS, CDR2 SASEGT. CDR3 region: CASSPRVDMRDEQYF. For the CDR3, the DNA is TGTGCCAGCAGTCCCCGAGTGGATATGCGAGACGAGCAGTACTTC.

The rearrangement links TRBV19 to TRBJ2-1; 7 bases map to TRBD2. The germline V gene has CDR1 LNHDA and CDR2 SQIVND (reference sequence). The CDR3 consists of 14 residues. V shed 5 bases and J 9 bases; nucleotides not matched to a gene: 10. CDR3 coding DNA: TGTGCCAGTAGTCCCAAAGCGGGAATTGGTGAGCAGTTCTTC. As protein: CASSPKAGIGEQFF. Full variable domain (outside the CDR3, taken from reference TRBV19 and TRBJ2-1): DGGITQSPKYLFRKEGQNVTLSCEQNLNHDAMYWYRQDPGQGLRLIYYSQIVNDFQKGDIAEGYSVSREKKESFPLTVTSAQKNPTAFYLCASSPKAGIGEQFFGPGTRLTVL.

This clonotype occurred many times. This rearrangement joins TRBV3-1 to TRBJ1-6; 7 bases align to TRBD1. From germline, CDR1 is LGHDT and CDR2 YNNKEL (reference sequence). The junction had 2 bases not matched to a gene; V was cut back by 3 bases and J by 6 bases. This CDR3 region has 14 residues. The CDR3 is CASSHRQGNSPLHF. The CDR3 nucleotides are TGTGCCAGCAGCCATCGACAGGGTAATTCACCCCTCCACTTT. Full variable domain (rest looked up from reference TRBV3-1 and TRBJ1-6): DTAVSQTPKYLVTQMGNDKSIKCEQNLGHDTMYWYKQDSKKFLKIMFSYNNKELIINETVPNRFSPKSPDKAHLNLHINSLELGDSAVYFCASSHRQGNSPLHFGNGTRLTVT.

This clonotype was counted once. It may be a read error: a sequence one base away is much more abundant. The CDR3 here is CACSPHVCSGGRSTDTQYF. In nucleotides, the CDR3 is TGTGCCTGCAGTCCCCACGTCTGCAGCGGCGGGAGAAGCACAGATACGCAGTATTTT. This chain uses TRBV2 with TRBJ2-3, with TRBD2 matching over 7 bases. CDR1 is SNHLY, CDR2 FYNNEI, per germline. This CDR3 has 19 residues.

Comments on this clonotype: With a much larger clone just one base away, this may be a read error. CDR3 in amino acids: CSSTLRGPGLDTQYF. The CDR3 DNA reads TGCAGTTCAACCTTGCGGGGGCCTGGTTTGGATACGCAGTATTTT. The V gene is TRBV20-1, the J gene TRBJ2-3; perhaps TRBD2 as D (7 bases). Trimming shortened V by 8 bases and J by 6 bases, and 24 bases separated the two germline ends. Germline V lookup: CDR1 DFQATT, CDR2 SNEGSKA (reference sequence). The CDR3 covers 15 residues.

This clonotype has at least ten counts. The chain couples TRBV10-3 to TRBJ2-7, with D possibly matching TRBD2 (6 bases). The V and J ends lost 8 bases and 4 bases respectively, with 9 bases between them. Germline values: CDR1 ENHRY, CDR2 SYGVKD. There are 11 residues in the CDR3. CDR3 amino acids: CAIGSGYEQYF. The CDR3 DNA reads as TGTGCCATCGGTAGCGGATACGAGCAGTACTTC.

Regarding this clonotype: A single base separates this from a much larger clone, so it may be a read error. V and J are TRBV12-3 or TRBV12-4 and TRBJ2-2; D unresolved. CDR3 length: 16 amino acids. V was cut by 6 bases and J by 0 bases, with 14 bases left in between. CDR3 DNA sequence: TGTGCCAGCAGCCCCCAGATAGCCTCGAACACCGGGGAGCTGTTTTTT. Its protein product is CASSPQIASNTGELFF.

This clonotype showed up many times. This sequence joins TRBV5-1 and TRBJ2-7; 9 bases match TRBD1. Germline values: CDR1 SGHRS, CDR2 YFSETQ. With V trimmed by 5 bases and J by 7 bases, 10 bases remained unmatched. The CDR3 consists of 14 residues. The CDR3 loop is CASRQGQGPREQYF. The CDR3 nucleotides read TGCGCCAGCAGACAGGGACAGGGCCCTCGAGAGCAGTACTTC.

This clonotype occurred many times. The J gene is TRBJ2-1, the V gene TRBV6-5, with 9 bases lining up with TRBD2. J was trimmed by 7 bases and V by 0 bases; bases with no gene match: 10. Germline V gene data show CDR1 as MNHEY and CDR2 as SVGAGI. The CDR3 sequence is 17 residues long. CDR3 sequence: CASSYSRARGGGNEQFF. In DNA, the CDR3 is TGTGCCAGCAGTTACTCGAGGGCGCGGGGGGGCGGGAATGAGCAGTTCTTC.

This clonotype was picked up many times. This chain links TRBV27 with TRBJ2-7, with a weak D call TRBD1 (6 bases). The V end was cut by 4 bases, the J end by 2 bases, with 12 bases between. The CDR3 length is 14 residues. CDR1 and CDR2 (germline): MNHEY, SMNVEV (reference sequence). The CDR3 sequence: CASSSGAPPYEQYF. As DNA, the CDR3 is TGTGCCAGCAGTTCAGGGGCCCCCCCCTACGAGCAGTACTTC.

This clonotype was counted at least ten times. The chain joins TRBV7-8 to TRBJ2-7; D remains unclear. The V and J ends lost 5 bases and 2 bases respectively, with 10 bases between them. This CDR3 is 13 amino acids long. The V gene's germline CDR1 is SGHVS and CDR2 FQNEAQ. The CDR3 DNA reads as TGTGCCAGCAGCCCGAACCGCGCCTACGAGCAGTACTTC. Amino acid sequence: CASSPNRAYEQYF.

This clonotype was counted at least ten times. The chain joins TRBV7-9 to TRBJ2-7; 10 bases agree with TRBD2. From germline, CDR1 is SEHNR and CDR2 FQNEAQ (reference sequence). This CDR3 is 15 amino acids long. V lost 5 bases, J lost 0 bases, and 4 bases stayed unmatched. The CDR3 DNA reads TGTGCCAGCAGCGTTACTAGCGGGGCCTCCTACGAGCAGTACTTC. Its translation is CASSVTSGASYEQYF.